Each of the 22 T cell receptor beta chains below was sequenced from the same sample in a study of cytomegalovirus exposure and HLA in healthy donors. The study ran its PCR with 60 Vbeta and 13 Jbeta primers. The table came from immunoSEQ multiplex PCR; TCRdb's copy has only in-frame clones and leaves some out. The data show some 120,000 clones, 65% to 75% seen once. The sample consisted of PBMCs. These receptors were obtained from a woman between 45 and 65 years old in good health and CMV-seropositive.

The gene calls are TRBV7-2 and TRBJ2-3; D is perhaps TRBD1 (6 bases). The CDR3 has 15 amino acids. V lost 1 base to trimming and J lost 4 bases, with 12 bases between them. CDR1 SGHTA and CDR2 FQGNSA come from the germline V gene. As DNA, the CDR3 is TGTGCCAGCAGCTTAGAGGGGGTCAGGGCAGATACGCAGTATTTT. It yields the protein CASSLEGVRADTQYF.

The chain uses TRBV9 and TRBJ2-3; 9 positions match TRBD1. J lost 2 bases, V lost 4 bases, and 8 bases had no gene match. The CDR3 has 16 amino acids. Per germline, CDR1 SGDLS and CDR2 YYNGEE. CDR3 in DNA: TGTGCCAGCAGCTCCCCGGGACAGGGACCCACAGATACGCAGTATTTT. Its protein is CASSSPGQGPTDTQYF.

This sequence joins TRBV18 and TRBJ1-4, with D possibly TRBD1 on 5 matching bases. CDR1 is KGHSH and CDR2 is LQKENI in the germline V gene. V lost 3 bases, J lost 5 bases, and 13 bases lay in between. The CDR3 sequence is 15 residues long. CDR3 sequence: CASSPLTGENEKLFF. In nucleotides, the CDR3 is TGTGCCAGCTCACCCCTCACGGGGGAAAATGAAAAACTGTTTTTT.

The chain links TRBV7-9 to TRBJ1-1; D call uncertain. Germline loops: CDR1 SEHNR, CDR2 FQNEAQ (reference sequence). The length of the CDR3 is 16 residues. V lost 2 bases and J lost 2, with 15 bases in between. This CDR3 reads CASSLTYGEANTEAFF. DNA of the CDR3: TGTGCCAGCAGCTTAACTTACGGGGAAGCCAACACTGAAGCTTTCTTT.

The chain uses TRBV28 and TRBJ2-5, with 9 bases fitting TRBD2. V dropped 8 bases and J dropped 2; count of bases not matched to a gene: 9. There are 15 residues in the CDR3. The germline CDR1 and CDR2 sequences are MDHEN and SYDVKM. The CDR3 region is CASRAGGAGQETQYF. CDR3 coding DNA: TGTGCCAGCCGGGCGGGGGGGGCAGGACAAGAGACCCAGTACTTC.

The chain recombines TRBV5-1 with TRBJ2-1, with D possibly TRBD2 on 7 matching bases. V was clipped by 7 bases and J by 4 bases, with 15 bases between them. The CDR3 sequence is 14 residues long. Germline CDR1 reads SGHRS; CDR2 reads YFSETQ. CDR3 sequence: CASAEGGWYNEQFF. The CDR3 DNA sequence: TGCGCCAGCGCGGAGGGGGGGTGGTACAATGAGCAGTTCTTC.

This chain uses TRBV9 with TRBJ1-2, with 7 bases that match TRBD1. Trimming at V came to 3 bases and at J to 3 bases, leaving 2 bases not matched to a gene. This CDR3 is 13 amino acids long. Germline V lookup: CDR1 SGDLS, CDR2 YYNGEE. DNA of the CDR3: TGTGCCAGCAGCGGACAGGGAGACTATGGCTACACCTTC. Translation gives CASSGQGDYGYTF. Full variable domain (remainder filled in from reference TRBV9 and TRBJ1-2): DSGVTQTPKHLITATGQRVTLRCSPRSGDLSVYWYQQSLDQGLQFLIQYYNGEERAKGNILERFSAQQFPDLHSELNLSSLELGDSALYFCASSGQGDYGYTFGSGTRLTVV.

The CDR3 DNA is TGTGCCATCAATACAGGGGGATTGAGCACAGATACGCAGTATTTT. This encodes CAINTGGLSTDTQYF. The chain combines TRBV10-3 with TRBJ2-3; 8 bases match TRBD1. The CDR3 loop spans 15 amino acids. Looked up from germline, CDR1 is ENHRY and CDR2 is SYGVKD. The ends lost 7 bases at V and 0 bases at J; junction bases unmatched: 6.

V is TRBV7-9 and J is TRBJ1-5; 8 bases are a match to TRBD1. The germline CDR1 and CDR2 sequences are SEHNR and FQNEAQ (reference sequence). Trimming removed 5 bases from V and 4 bases from J; junction bases left unmatched: 7. The CDR3 is 15 amino acids. The CDR3 DNA is TGTGCCAGCAGCCCGGAAAGACAGGGGAATCAGCCCCAGCATTTT. The encoded protein is CASSPERQGNQPQHF.

The chain uses TRBV6-6 and TRBJ1-5; 10 bases agree with TRBD1. Looked up from germline, CDR1 is MNHNY and CDR2 is SVGAGI (reference sequence). The CDR3 is made up of 13 amino acids. J was trimmed by 5 bases and V by 6 bases; bases with no gene match: 1. The CDR3 sequence: CASRGQGYQPQHF. The CDR3 DNA reads TGTGCCAGCAGGGGACAGGGGTATCAGCCCCAGCATTTT.

This sequence joins TRBV9 and TRBJ2-1; D not certain. The V gene lost 4 bases and the J gene lost 8 bases, with 19 bases spanning the gap. CDR3 size: 15 residues. The germline gives CDR1 SGDLS, CDR2 YYNGEE. The DNA for the CDR3 is TGTGCCAGCAGCCCAGACACGCTATTGGTCGATGAGCAGTTCTTC. Translating gives CASSPDTLLVDEQFF.

The genes are TRBV2 and TRBJ2-7, with 8 bases that match TRBD1. The CDR3 totals 12 residues. Germline V gene data show CDR1 as SNHLY and CDR2 as FYNNEI. After removal of 7 bases from V and 10 bases from J, the junction contained 9 bases not matched to a gene. CDR3 residues: CASKTGETLQYF. The CDR3, as DNA: TGTGCCAGCAAGACAGGGGAGACCCTACAGTACTTC.

V gene TRBV5-1 combines with J gene TRBJ2-3; D is possibly TRBD2 (5 bases). V was cut by 1 base and J by 6 bases, with 12 bases left in between. Germline V gives CDR1 SGHRS, CDR2 YFSETQ. This CDR3 has 14 amino acids. The CDR3 protein is CASSLWAGGDTQYF. CDR3 bases: TGCGCCAGCAGCTTGTGGGCGGGTGGGGATACGCAGTATTTT.

The chain combines TRBV5-4 with TRBJ2-7; weak D call: TRBD1 (6 bases). Per germline, CDR1 SGHNT and CDR2 YYREEE (reference sequence). The germline V and J ends were trimmed by 3 bases and 1 base, with 11 bases remaining between them. The CDR3 has 14 amino acids. The DNA of the CDR3 is TGTGCCAGCAGCTCCGGGACAAAGTCCTACGAGCAGTACTTC. This gives the protein CASSSGTKSYEQYF.

This sequence joins TRBV29-1 and TRBJ2-1; tentative D call: TRBD2 (6 bases). Trimming took off 7 bases at V and 0 bases at J, with 13 bases between the two ends. CDR1 and CDR2 from the germline V gene are SQVTM and ANQGSEA. This CDR3 region has 14 residues. Here the CDR3 reads CSAGGDLSYNEQFF. The DNA for the CDR3 is TGCAGCGCAGGAGGGGACCTCTCCTACAATGAGCAGTTCTTC.

The CDR3 loop reads CASSTGTLSSYEQYF. The CDR3 DNA sequence: TGTGCCAGCAGCACGGGGACATTAAGCTCCTACGAGCAGTACTTC. V and J are TRBV5-8 and TRBJ2-7, with D possibly matching TRBD1 (6 bases). Per the germline V gene, CDR1 is SGHTS and CDR2 is YDEGEE. The V end was cut by 4 bases, the J end by 0 bases, with 14 bases between. The CDR3 has 15 amino acids.

The chain employs TRBV5-1 and TRBJ2-2, with TRBD2 matching over 11 bases. With V trimmed by 0 bases and J by 2 bases, 9 bases remained unmatched. The CDR3 contains 19 residues. The germline V gene encodes CDR1 SGHRS and CDR2 YFSETQ. CDR3 region: CASSLAISGGAGNTGELFF. CDR3 nucleotides: TGCGCCAGCAGCTTGGCTATTAGCGGGGGGGCCGGAAACACCGGGGAGCTGTTTTTT. Based on the CDR3 plus reference TRBV5-1 and TRBJ2-2, the full variable domain is KAGVTQTPRYLIKTRGQQVTLSCSPISGHRSVSWYQQTPGQGLQFLFEYFSETQRNKGNFPGRFSGRQFSNSRSEMNVSTLELGDSALYLCASSLAISGGAGNTGELFFGEGSRLTVL.

The sample holds a few counts of this clone. This chain uses TRBV5-1 with TRBJ2-5, with D perhaps matching TRBD2 (5 bases). There are 17 residues in the CDR3. Germline V gene lookup returns CDR1 SGHRS and CDR2 YFSETQ. Trimming removed 3 bases from V and 0 bases from J, with 18 bases in between. The CDR3 nucleotides read TGCGCCAGCAGCTGGGGAGAGGGTCCAGCGTACCAAGAGACCCAGTACTTC. Protein: CASSWGEGPAYQETQYF.

The chain is built from TRBV7-3 and TRBJ2-5; D possibly corresponds to TRBD1 (7 bases). The CDR3 sequence is 14 residues long. V gave up 3 bases and J gave up 5 bases, with 13 bases separating them. From germline, CDR1 is SGHTA and CDR2 FQGTGA. This CDR3 reads CASSFSGGLETQYF. The CDR3 DNA reads TGTGCCAGCAGCTTTTCAGGGGGGCTGGAGACCCAGTACTTC.

V and J are TRBV6-6 and TRBJ2-7, with D perhaps matching TRBD2 (6 bases). Germline CDR1 is MNHNY and CDR2 is SVGAGI (reference sequence). V was trimmed by 6 bases and J by 5 bases, leaving 14 bases between them. This CDR3 has 13 residues. CDR3 loop: CASSQRRADEQYF. DNA for the CDR3: TGTGCCAGCAGCCAACGGAGGGCAGACGAGCAGTACTTC.

The chain uses TRBV2 and TRBJ1-5; D gene unclear. The CDR3 contains 16 residues. Germline loops: CDR1 SNHLY, CDR2 FYNNEI. Trimming removed 6 bases at V and 3 bases at J, with 18 bases between. In nucleotides, the CDR3 is TGTGCCAGCAGGGGATTGAGGGCCCCGGCCAATCAGCCCCAGCATTTT. Protein product: CASRGLRAPANQPQHF.

The chain links TRBV5-5 to TRBJ1-2; D might be TRBD1 (6 bases). Trimming took off 2 bases at V and 3 bases at J, with 14 bases between the two ends. The CDR3 spans 15 residues. Germline V gives CDR1 SGHKS, CDR2 YYEKEE (reference sequence). CDR3 in DNA: TGTGCCAGCAGCTTAGAGTTGCAGGGGTACTATGGCTACACCTTC. Translating it yields CASSLELQGYYGYTF.